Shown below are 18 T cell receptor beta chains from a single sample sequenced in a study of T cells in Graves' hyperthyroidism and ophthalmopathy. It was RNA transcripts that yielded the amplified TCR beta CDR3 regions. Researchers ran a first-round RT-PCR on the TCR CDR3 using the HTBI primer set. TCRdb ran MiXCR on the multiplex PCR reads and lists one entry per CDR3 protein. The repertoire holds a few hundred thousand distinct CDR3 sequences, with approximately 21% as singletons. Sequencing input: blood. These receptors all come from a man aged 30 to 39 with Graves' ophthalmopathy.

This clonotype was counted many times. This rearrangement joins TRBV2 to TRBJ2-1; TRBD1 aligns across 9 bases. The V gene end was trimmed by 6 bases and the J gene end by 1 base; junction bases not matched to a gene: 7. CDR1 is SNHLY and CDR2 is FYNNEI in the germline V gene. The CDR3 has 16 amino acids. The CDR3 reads CASRLTGGGSYNEQFF. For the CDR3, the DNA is TGTGCCAGCAGATTAACAGGGGGCGGGTCCTACAATGAGCAGTTCTTC.

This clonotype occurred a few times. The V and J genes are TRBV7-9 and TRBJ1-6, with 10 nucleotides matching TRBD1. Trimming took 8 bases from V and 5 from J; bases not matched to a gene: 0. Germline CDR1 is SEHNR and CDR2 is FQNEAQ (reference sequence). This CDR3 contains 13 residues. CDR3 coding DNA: TGTGCCAGCGGACAGGGGGATAATTCACCCCTCCACTTT. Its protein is CASGQGDNSPLHF.

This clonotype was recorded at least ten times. The CDR3 sequence is CASSAGTGGVDTQYF. CDR3 DNA: TGTGCCAGCAGTGCCGGGACAGGGGGTGTAGATACGCAGTATTTT. The V and J genes are TRBV28 and TRBJ2-3, with 11 bases lining up with TRBD1. CDR3 length: 15 residues. V lost 5 bases and J lost 5; bases outside the gene matches: 6. CDR1 and CDR2 (germline): MDHEN, SYDVKM. Based on the CDR3 plus reference TRBV28 and TRBJ2-3, the full variable domain is DVKVTQSSRYLVKRTGEKVFLECVQDMDHENMFWYRQDPGLGLRLIYFSYDVKMKEKGDIPEGYSVSREKKERFSLILESASTNQTSMYLCASSAGTGGVDTQYFGPGTRLTVL.

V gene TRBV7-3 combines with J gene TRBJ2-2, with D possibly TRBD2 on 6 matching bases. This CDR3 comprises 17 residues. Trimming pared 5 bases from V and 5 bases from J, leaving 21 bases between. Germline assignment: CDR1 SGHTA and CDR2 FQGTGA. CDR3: CASSRWAAGSGTGELFF. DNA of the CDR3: TGTGCCAGCAGCCGGTGGGCCGCGGGGTCTGGAACCGGGGAGCTGTTTTTT.

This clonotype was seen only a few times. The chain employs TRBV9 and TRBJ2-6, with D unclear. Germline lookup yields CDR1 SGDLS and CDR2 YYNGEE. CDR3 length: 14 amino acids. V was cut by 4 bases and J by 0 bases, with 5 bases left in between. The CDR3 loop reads CASSPASGANVLTF. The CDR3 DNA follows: TGTGCCAGCAGCCCCGCCTCTGGGGCCAACGTCCTGACTTTC.

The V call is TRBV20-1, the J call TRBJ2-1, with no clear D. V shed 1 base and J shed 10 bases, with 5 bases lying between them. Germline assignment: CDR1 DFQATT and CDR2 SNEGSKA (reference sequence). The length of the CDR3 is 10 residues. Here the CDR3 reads CSARAGEQFF. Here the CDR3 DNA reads TGCAGTGCTAGAGCGGGCGAGCAGTTCTTC.

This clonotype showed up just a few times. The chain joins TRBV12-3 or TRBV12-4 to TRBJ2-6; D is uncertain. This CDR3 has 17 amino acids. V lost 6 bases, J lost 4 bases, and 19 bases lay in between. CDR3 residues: CASRPRQGGMGANVLTF. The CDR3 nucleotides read TGTGCCAGCAGGCCCAGACAAGGTGGTATGGGGGCCAACGTCCTGACTTTC.

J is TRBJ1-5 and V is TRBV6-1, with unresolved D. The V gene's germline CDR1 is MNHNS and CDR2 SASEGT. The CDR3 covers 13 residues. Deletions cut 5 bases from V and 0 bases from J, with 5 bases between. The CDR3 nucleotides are TGTGCCAGCAGTAAGTATAGCAATCAGCCCCAGCATTTT. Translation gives CASSKYSNQPQHF.

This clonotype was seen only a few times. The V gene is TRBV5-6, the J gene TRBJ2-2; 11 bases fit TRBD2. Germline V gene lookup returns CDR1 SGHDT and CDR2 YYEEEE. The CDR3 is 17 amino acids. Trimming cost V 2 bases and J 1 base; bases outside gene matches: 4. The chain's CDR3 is CASSLLAGVWNTGELFF. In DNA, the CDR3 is TGTGCCAGCAGCTTACTAGCGGGGGTTTGGAACACCGGGGAGCTGTTTTTT.

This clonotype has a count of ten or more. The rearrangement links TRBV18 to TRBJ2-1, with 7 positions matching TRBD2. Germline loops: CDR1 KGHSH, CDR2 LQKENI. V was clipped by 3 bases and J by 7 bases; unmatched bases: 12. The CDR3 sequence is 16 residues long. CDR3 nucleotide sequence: TGTGCCAGCTCACCCACCGGGAGTGTCGGGGGGAATGAGCAGTTCTTC. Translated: CASSPTGSVGGNEQFF.

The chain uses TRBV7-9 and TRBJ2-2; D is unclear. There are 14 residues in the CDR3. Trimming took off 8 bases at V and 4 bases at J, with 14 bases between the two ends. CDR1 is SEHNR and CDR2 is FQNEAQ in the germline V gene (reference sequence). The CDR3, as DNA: TGTGCCAGCGCTTCGGCGTCAGGCACCGGGGAGCTGTTTTTT. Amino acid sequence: CASASASGTGELFF.

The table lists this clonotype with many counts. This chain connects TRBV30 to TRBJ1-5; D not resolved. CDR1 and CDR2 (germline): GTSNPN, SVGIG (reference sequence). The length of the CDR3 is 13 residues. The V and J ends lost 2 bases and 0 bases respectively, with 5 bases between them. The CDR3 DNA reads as TGTGCCTGGAGTCTCGATAGCAATCAGCCCCAGCATTTT. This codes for CAWSLDSNQPQHF.

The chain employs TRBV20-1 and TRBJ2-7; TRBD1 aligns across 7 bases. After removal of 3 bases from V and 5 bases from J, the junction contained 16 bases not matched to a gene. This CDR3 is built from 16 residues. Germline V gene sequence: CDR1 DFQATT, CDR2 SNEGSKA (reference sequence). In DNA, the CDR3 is TGCAGTGCTAGGGGGACAGAGAGACAATCCCTTGACGAGCAGTACTTC. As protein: CSARGTERQSLDEQYF.

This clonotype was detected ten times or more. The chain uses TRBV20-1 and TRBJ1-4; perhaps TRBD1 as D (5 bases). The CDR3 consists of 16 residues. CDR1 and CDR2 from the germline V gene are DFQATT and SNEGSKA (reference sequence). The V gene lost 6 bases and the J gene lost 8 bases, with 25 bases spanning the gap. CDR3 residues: CSAPRWEGKLREKLFF. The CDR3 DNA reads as TGCAGTGCCCCCAGGTGGGAGGGGAAGCTACGGGAAAAACTGTTTTTT.

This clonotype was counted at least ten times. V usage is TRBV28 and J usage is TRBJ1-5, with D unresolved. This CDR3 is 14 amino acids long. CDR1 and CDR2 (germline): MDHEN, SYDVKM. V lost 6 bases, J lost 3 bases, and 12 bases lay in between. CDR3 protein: CASSPDALNQPQHF. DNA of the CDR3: TGTGCCAGCAGCCCCGACGCGCTCAATCAGCCCCAGCATTTT. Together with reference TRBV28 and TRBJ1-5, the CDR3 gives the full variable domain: DVKVTQSSRYLVKRTGEKVFLECVQDMDHENMFWYRQDPGLGLRLIYFSYDVKMKEKGDIPEGYSVSREKKERFSLILESASTNQTSMYLCASSPDALNQPQHFGDGTRLSIL.

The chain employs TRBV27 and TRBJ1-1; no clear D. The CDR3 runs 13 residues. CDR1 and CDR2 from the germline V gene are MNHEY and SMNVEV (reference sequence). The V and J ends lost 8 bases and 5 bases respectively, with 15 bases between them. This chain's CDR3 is CASSRVGGTEAFF. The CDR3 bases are TGTGCCAGCTCCCGGGTAGGTGGAACTGAAGCTTTCTTT.

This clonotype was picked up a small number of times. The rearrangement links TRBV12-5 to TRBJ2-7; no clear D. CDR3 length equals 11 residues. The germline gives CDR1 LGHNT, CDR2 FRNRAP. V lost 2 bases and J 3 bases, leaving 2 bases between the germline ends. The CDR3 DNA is TGTGCTAGTGGTTTGCACTACGAGCAGTACTTC. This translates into CASGLHYEQYF. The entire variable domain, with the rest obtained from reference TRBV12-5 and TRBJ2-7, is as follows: DARVTQTPRHKVTEMGQEVTMRCQPILGHNTVFWYRQTMMQGLELLAYFRNRAPLDDSGMPKDRFSAEMPDATLATLKIQPSEPRDSAVYFCASGLHYEQYFGPGTRLTVT.

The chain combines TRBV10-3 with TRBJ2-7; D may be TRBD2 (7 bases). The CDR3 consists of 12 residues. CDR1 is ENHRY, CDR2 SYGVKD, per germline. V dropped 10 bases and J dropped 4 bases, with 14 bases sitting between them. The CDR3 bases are TGTGCCAGCGGCGGGGGCACTTACGAGCAGTACTTC. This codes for CASGGGTYEQYF.